This TCR beta chain was retrieved from a study of PD-L1 blockade in urothelial cancer. Overall study context: Samples of blood were analyzed 3 weeks (second dose) and 6 weeks after treatment start.

This CDR3 is 15 amino acids long. The V and J ends lost 4 bases and 0 bases respectively, with 13 bases between them. The germline gives CDR1 SGDLS, CDR2 YYNGEE. Described time point: peripheral blood 6 weeks after treatment start. Sample contribution per patient ranged from 1 to 8, covering pretreatment and on-treatment. This clone appeared once. Using immunoSEQ multiplex PCR, the repertoire was profiled, and TCRdb retains in-frame clones only, with some absent. The repertoire has around 120,000 clones, about 89% of them found once; the top ten carry 1.7%. The material sequenced was PBMCs, taken around atezolizumab (anti-PD-L1) treatment. This clonotype was sampled from a man aged 60 to 75 with urothelial cancer. The V and J genes are TRBV9 and TRBJ2-5, with a possible D match to TRBD2 (5 bases). The CDR3 loop is CASSKTTAYQETQYF. In nucleotides, the CDR3 is TGTGCCAGCAGCAAGACTACAGCGTACCAAGAGACCCAGTACTTC.